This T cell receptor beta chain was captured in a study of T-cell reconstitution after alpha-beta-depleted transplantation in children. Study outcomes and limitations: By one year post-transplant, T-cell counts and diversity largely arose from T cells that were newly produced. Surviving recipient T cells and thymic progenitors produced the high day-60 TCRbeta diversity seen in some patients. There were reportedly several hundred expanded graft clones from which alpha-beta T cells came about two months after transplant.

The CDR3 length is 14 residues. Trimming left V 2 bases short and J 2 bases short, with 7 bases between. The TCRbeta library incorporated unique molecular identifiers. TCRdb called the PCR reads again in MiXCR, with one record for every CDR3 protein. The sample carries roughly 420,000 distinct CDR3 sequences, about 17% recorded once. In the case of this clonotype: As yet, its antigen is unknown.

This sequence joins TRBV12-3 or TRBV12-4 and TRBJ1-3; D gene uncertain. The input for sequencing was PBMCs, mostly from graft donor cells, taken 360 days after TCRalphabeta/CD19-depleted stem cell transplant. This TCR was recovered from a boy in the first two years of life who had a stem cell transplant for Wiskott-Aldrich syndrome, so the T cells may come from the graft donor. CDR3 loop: CASSLSSTGNTIYF. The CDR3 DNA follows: TGTGCCAGCAGTTTATCCAGCACTGGAAACACCATATATTTT.